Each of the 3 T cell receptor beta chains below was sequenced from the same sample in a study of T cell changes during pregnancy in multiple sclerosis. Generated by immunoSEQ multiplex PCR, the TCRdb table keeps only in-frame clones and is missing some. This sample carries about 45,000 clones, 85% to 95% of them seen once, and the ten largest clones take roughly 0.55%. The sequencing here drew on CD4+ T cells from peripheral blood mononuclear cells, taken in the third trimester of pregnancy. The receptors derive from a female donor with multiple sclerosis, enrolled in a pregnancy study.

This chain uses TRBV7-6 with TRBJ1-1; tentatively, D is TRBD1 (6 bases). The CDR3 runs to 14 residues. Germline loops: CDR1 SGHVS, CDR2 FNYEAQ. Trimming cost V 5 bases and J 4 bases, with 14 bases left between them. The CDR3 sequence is CASSQRTVGTEAFF. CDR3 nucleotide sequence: TGTGCCAGCAGCCAACGGACAGTAGGCACTGAAGCTTTCTTT.

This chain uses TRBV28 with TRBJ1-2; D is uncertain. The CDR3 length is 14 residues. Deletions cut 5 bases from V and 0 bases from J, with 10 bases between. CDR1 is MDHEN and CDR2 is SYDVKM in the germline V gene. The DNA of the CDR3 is TGTGCCAGCAGTCCAATTAGAGCTAACTATGGCTACACCTTC. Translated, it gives CASSPIRANYGYTF.

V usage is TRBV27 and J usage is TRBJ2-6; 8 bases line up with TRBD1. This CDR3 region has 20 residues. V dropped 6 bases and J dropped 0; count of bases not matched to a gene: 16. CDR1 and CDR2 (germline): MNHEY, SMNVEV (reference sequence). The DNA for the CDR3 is TGTGCCAGCAGATATAGTTCGGCCGGGACAGGTCTCTCTGGGGCCAACGTCCTGACTTTC. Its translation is CASRYSSAGTGLSGANVLTF.